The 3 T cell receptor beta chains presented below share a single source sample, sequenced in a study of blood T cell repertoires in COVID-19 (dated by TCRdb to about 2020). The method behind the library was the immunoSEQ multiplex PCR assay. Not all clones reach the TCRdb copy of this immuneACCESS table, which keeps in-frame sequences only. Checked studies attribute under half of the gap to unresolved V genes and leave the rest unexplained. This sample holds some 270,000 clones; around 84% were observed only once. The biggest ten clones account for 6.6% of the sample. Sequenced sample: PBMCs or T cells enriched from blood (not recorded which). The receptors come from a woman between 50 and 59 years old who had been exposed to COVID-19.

CDR3 DNA sequence: TGCGCCAGCAGCGCCTTGACAGGGGGCGGCACTGAAGCTTTCTTT. Its translation is CASSALTGGGTEAFF. This chain joins TRBV5-1 and TRBJ1-1; TRBD1 aligns across 10 bases. Germline lookup yields CDR1 SGHRS and CDR2 YFSETQ. After removal of 4 bases from V and 4 bases from J, the junction contained 7 bases not matched to a gene. The CDR3 contains 15 residues.

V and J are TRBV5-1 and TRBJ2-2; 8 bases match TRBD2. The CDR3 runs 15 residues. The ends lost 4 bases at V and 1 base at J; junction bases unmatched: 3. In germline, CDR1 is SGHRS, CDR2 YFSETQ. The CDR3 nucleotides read TGCGCCAGCAGCCCCGGGGGGGGGAACACCGGGGAGCTGTTTTTT. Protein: CASSPGGGNTGELFF.

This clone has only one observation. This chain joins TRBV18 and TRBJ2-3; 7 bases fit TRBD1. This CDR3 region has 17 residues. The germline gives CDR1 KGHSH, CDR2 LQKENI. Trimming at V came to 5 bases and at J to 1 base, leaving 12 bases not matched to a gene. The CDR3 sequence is CASSFFSGGSGTDTQYF. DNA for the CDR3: TGTGCCAGCTCATTCTTCTCAGGGGGATCTGGCACAGATACGCAGTATTTT.